The 20 T cell receptor beta chains listed next were all sequenced from one sample in a study of T cells in Graves' hyperthyroidism and ophthalmopathy. The CDR3 regions of TCR beta were amplified from RNA transcripts. Initially, a first-round RT-PCR of the TCR CDR3 employed the HTBI primer set. TCRdb reanalysed the multiplex PCR reads using MiXCR and keeps one entry per CDR3 protein. The profile shows 350,000 to 450,000 distinct CDR3 sequences, roughly a sixth of them singletons. The sample comprised blood. The origin of the receptors is a woman in her twenties or thirties with Graves' hyperthyroidism that later progressed to Graves' ophthalmopathy.

This clonotype was seen ten or more times. V and J are TRBV2 and TRBJ2-3; 7 positions match TRBD2. Trimming took 5 bases from V and 2 from J; bases not matched to a gene: 4. The CDR3 is 14 amino acids. Germline CDR1 reads SNHLY; CDR2 reads FYNNEI. CDR3 residues: CASSTGGTTDTQYF. DNA for the CDR3: TGTGCCAGCAGTACGGGGGGAACCACAGATACGCAGTATTTT. The variable domain in full, completed from reference TRBV2 and TRBJ2-3, reads EPEVTQTPSHQVTQMGQEVILRCVPISNHLYFYWYRQILGQKVEFLVSFYNNEISEKSEIFDDQFSVERPDGSNFTLKIRSTKLEDSAMYFCASSTGGTTDTQYFGPGTRLTVL.

The chain carries TRBV19 and TRBJ1-6; D is uncertain. The V end was cut by 1 base, the J end by 10 bases, with 5 bases between. The germline gives CDR1 LNHDA, CDR2 SQIVND (reference sequence). The CDR3 length is 12 residues. DNA of the CDR3: TGTGCCAGTAGTATAGGAAACTCACCCCTCCACTTT. Translating gives CASSIGNSPLHF.

This clonotype showed up many times. At one of its ends the junction is not consistent with the germline gene, which may arise from a read error. The chain links TRBV11-1 to TRBJ2-1, with 7 bases fitting TRBD2. The CDR3 has 15 amino acids. From germline, CDR1 is SGHAT and CDR2 FQDESV (reference sequence). The DNA of the CDR3 is TGTGCCAGCAGCCTAGCGGCTAACTCCTACAATGAGCAGTTCTTC. Translating gives CASSLAANSYNEQFF.

The chain uses TRBV2 and TRBJ2-5; perhaps TRBD1 as D (5 bases). The CDR3 extends over 15 amino acids. The V gene lost 4 bases and the J gene lost 4 bases, with 16 bases spanning the gap. The germline CDR1 and CDR2 sequences are SNHLY and FYNNEI. For the CDR3, the DNA is TGTGCCAGCAGTGGAGCTAGGGGCGAACCAGAGACCCAGTACTTC. Amino acids: CASSGARGEPETQYF.

V is TRBV7-2 and J is TRBJ2-5; 9 positions agree with TRBD2. The germline V gene encodes CDR1 SGHTA and CDR2 FQGNSA. V lost 3 bases and J lost 5; bases outside the gene matches: 4. The CDR3 length is 14 residues. CDR3 region: CASSLLAGGETQYF. CDR3 in DNA: TGTGCCAGCAGCTTGTTGGCGGGGGGGGAGACCCAGTACTTC.

With regard to this clonotype: An end of the junction differs from the germline gene, which may be a read error. The V gene is TRBV7-9, the J gene TRBJ1-4, with D maybe TRBD1 (5 bases). The CDR3 has 18 residues. CDR1 and CDR2 from the germline V gene are SEHNR and FQNEAQ (reference sequence). CDR3 bases: TGTGCCAGCAGTCAGACCGGGACGTCGGGGGGGACTAATGAAGAACTGTTTTTT. It is translated as CASSQTGTSGGTNEELFF.

This clonotype was detected only a few times. The chain has TRBV7-2 and TRBJ1-2; TRBD1 is a possible D gene (6 bases). CDR1 and CDR2 (germline): SGHTA, FQGNSA. The CDR3 covers 17 residues. V gave up 2 bases and J gave up 4 bases, with 20 bases separating them. The CDR3 DNA reads TGTGCCAGCAGCTTATCTGTCCTGGCAGGGGTGACCTATGGCTACACCTTC. Amino acid sequence: CASSLSVLAGVTYGYTF.

This clonotype was seen many times. V and J are TRBV19 and TRBJ2-3; D may match TRBD1 or TRBD2 (5 bases each). V dropped 1 base and J dropped 4 bases, with 12 bases sitting between them. There are 15 residues in the CDR3. CDR1 and CDR2 (germline): LNHDA, SQIVND (reference sequence). CDR3: CASSIVGAPADTQYF. Written as DNA, the CDR3 is TGTGCCAGTAGTATAGTCGGGGCCCCCGCAGATACGCAGTATTTT.

The chain has TRBV24-1 and TRBJ1-2; no definite D call. The germline V gene encodes CDR1 KGHDR and CDR2 SFDVKD. V gave up 5 bases and J gave up 1 base, with 10 bases separating them. The CDR3 consists of 14 residues. The CDR3 is CATSGPGFNYGYTF. The CDR3 region has the DNA TGTGCCACCAGTGGTCCGGGATTTAACTATGGCTACACCTTC.

This clonotype was detected many times. This chain uses TRBV6-2 or TRBV6-3 with TRBJ2-3; D is ambiguous. Trimming left V 7 bases short and J 6 bases short, with 17 bases between. This CDR3 comprises 14 residues. Looked up from germline, CDR1 is MNHEY and CDR2 is SVGEGT. The CDR3 loop reads CASNSLTRLDTQYF. The CDR3 DNA is TGTGCCAGCAACTCGTTGACCCGACTGGATACGCAGTATTTT.

This clonotype was recorded at least ten times. V gene TRBV7-8 combines with J gene TRBJ2-5, with 7 bases that match TRBD2. V was clipped by 2 bases and J by 2 bases; unmatched bases: 5. This CDR3 contains 15 residues. CDR1 is SGHVS and CDR2 is FQNEAQ in the germline V gene. The DNA for the CDR3 is TGTGCCAGCAGCTTACAGACTAGCCCTCAAGAGACCCAGTACTTC. It specifies CASSLQTSPQETQYF.

In this sample, this clonotype turned up many times. The CDR3 DNA follows: TGTGCCATCAGTGAAGTTTGGGGGCTTACAGATACGCAGTATTTT. It yields the protein CAISEVWGLTDTQYF. The rearrangement joins TRBV10-3 to TRBJ2-3; weak D call: TRBD1 (6 bases). Trimming took 3 bases from V and 3 from J, leaving 13 bases between them. The CDR3 loop spans 15 amino acids. Germline V gives CDR1 ENHRY, CDR2 SYGVKD.

This chain joins TRBV9 and TRBJ2-1, with TRBD2 matching over 7 bases. CDR1 and CDR2 (germline): SGDLS, YYNGEE. The J segment lost 5 bases and the V segment lost 5 bases, leaving 1 base of the junction unmatched. The CDR3 spans 12 residues. CDR3 residues: CASRGTNNEQFF. The CDR3 nucleotides read TGTGCCAGCAGAGGGACTAACAATGAGCAGTTCTTC. Drawing the rest from reference TRBV9 and TRBJ2-1, the complete variable domain is DSGVTQTPKHLITATGQRVTLRCSPRSGDLSVYWYQQSLDQGLQFLIQYYNGEERAKGNILERFSAQQFPDLHSELNLSSLELGDSALYFCASRGTNNEQFFGPGTRLTVL.

The V call is TRBV16, the J call TRBJ1-2; 7 bases line up with TRBD1. Germline assignment: CDR1 KGHSY and CDR2 FQNENV. Germline trimming cut 4 bases from V and 6 bases from J; bases unmatched to any gene: 20. The CDR3 has 18 amino acids. The CDR3 DNA is TGTGCCAGCAGCCCTCGAACCGGGACAGAAAAAATACTCGATGGCTACACCTTC. Protein sequence: CASSPRTGTEKILDGYTF. Full variable domain (rest looked up from reference TRBV16 and TRBJ1-2): GEEVAQTPKHLVRGEGQKAKLYCAPIKGHSYVFWYQQVLKNEFKFLISFQNENVFDETGMPKERFSAKCLPNSPCSLEIQATKLEDSAVYFCASSPRTGTEKILDGYTFGSGTRLTVV.

The table lists this clonotype with many counts. This sequence joins TRBV6-1 and TRBJ2-1; weak D call: TRBD1 (5 bases). CDR1 is MNHNS, CDR2 SASEGT, per germline. CDR3 size: 14 residues. The V end lost 6 bases, the J end lost 0 bases, and 9 bases lay between the germline ends. The CDR3 DNA sequence: TGTGCCAGCAGGACAGACGGCTCCTACAATGAGCAGTTCTTC. Translating gives CASRTDGSYNEQFF.

This clonotype was seen many times. J is TRBJ1-5 and V is TRBV9; D ambiguous. The germline V gene has CDR1 SGDLS and CDR2 YYNGEE. V shed 0 bases and J shed 9 bases, with 10 bases lying between them. This CDR3 has 13 amino acids. As DNA, the CDR3 is TGTGCCAGCAGCGTAGACCTGTCCGGGCCCCAGCATTTT. Residues: CASSVDLSGPQHF.

This clonotype was detected many times. The chain employs TRBV25-1 and TRBJ2-1; tentative D call: TRBD1 (5 bases). This CDR3 is built from 13 residues. Germline V CDR1 and CDR2: MGHDK, SYGVNS. Trimming shortened V by 7 bases and J by 6 bases, and 13 bases separated the two germline ends. The CDR3 DNA follows: TGTGCCAGCAATCCGACAGAGGTCAATGAGCAGTTCTTC. Protein product: CASNPTEVNEQFF.

This clonotype was detected only a few times. The chain employs TRBV10-2 and TRBJ1-2; 7 bases align to TRBD1. This CDR3 is 16 amino acids long. Germline CDR1 reads WSHSY; CDR2 reads SAAADI. V was clipped by 5 bases and J by 1 base; unmatched bases: 10. In DNA, the CDR3 is TGCGCCAGCAGTCCCTTCTTGACAGGGATTAACTATGGCTACACCTTC. Amino acids: CASSPFLTGINYGYTF.

The rearrangement uses TRBV5-4 and TRBJ2-7, with TRBD1 as a possible D gene (6 bases). V lost 2 bases to trimming and J lost 3 bases, with 15 bases between them. This CDR3 region has 15 residues. Germline loops: CDR1 SGHNT, CDR2 YYREEE (reference sequence). The CDR3 DNA is TGTGCCAGCAGCTTCCCCCGGGACACGCGCTACGAGCAGTACTTC. It translates to CASSFPRDTRYEQYF.

The genes are TRBV11-2 and TRBJ1-2; no reliable D call. Germline loops: CDR1 SGHAT, CDR2 FQNNGV. Trimming pared 1 base from V and 6 bases from J, leaving 21 bases between. This CDR3 comprises 17 residues. The CDR3 nucleotides read TGTGCCAGCAGCTTAGGGTCTTTCGGTAACGAAGGGCATGGCTACACCTTC. It is translated as CASSLGSFGNEGHGYTF.